This entry describes one T cell receptor gamma chain. The antigen is unknown. The data are from a study of Vδ1+ human thymocytes. After alphabeta T cell depletion, CD3+ Vdelta1+ Vdelta2- thymocytes were sorted. Extracted RNA was reverse transcribed into cDNA. CDR3 amplicons came from multiplex PCR with pooled V-gene forward and constant-region reverse primers. TCRdb re-processed the multiplex PCR reads using CATT. Of about 36,000 gamma-chain clones in the sample, 20% to 25% were seen once. Study-wide results and limits: In the thymus, TRG and TRD repertoires looked highly polyclonal with Gaussian CDR3 lengths. Despite high sort purity, 20% to 25% of thymic T cell receptor delta sequences were Vdelta2.

This CDR3 is built from 14 residues. Germline values: CDR1 GITISATS, CDR2 ISYDGTV (reference sequence). The V and J ends lost 0 bases and 6 bases, in that order; junction bases with no gene match: 8. The origin of this receptor is a girl less than two years old who had congenital heart surgery. The gene calls are TRGV9 and TRGJ1 or TRGJ2. The sample consisted of Vdelta1+ gamma-delta thymocytes from the thymus. Subset denoted: FACS-sorted CD3+ TCRalphabeta- TCRVdelta1+ TCRVdelta2- thymocytes. The CDR3 here is CALWEVQELYKKLF. The CDR3 nucleotides are TGTGCCTTGTGGGAGGTGCAAGAACTTTATAAGAAACTCTTT.